These T cell receptor beta chains were read from a single sample in a study of cytotoxic CD8 clonotypes in ibrutinib-treated CLL. This table comes from immunoSEQ multiplex PCR, and its TCRdb copy is limited to in-frame clones, with some not included. The repertoire holds over 100,000 clones, with approximately 83% as singletons. The sample was PBMCs, taken after 24 months of ibrutinib treatment. These receptors were collected from a human donor with chronic lymphocytic leukemia. Each CDR3 is given with its conserved first and last residue. D genes are given only for firm matches. The size entry is marked missing in some rows and otherwise reads once, few, many or a size class.

V	J	size	D	DNA	CDR3
TRBV30	TRBJ2-5	-	-	TGTGCCTGGGGATCCCAAGGTGTCCAGTACTTC	CAWGSQGVQYF
TRBV6-5	TRBJ1-2	-	-	TGTGCCAGCAGTTACGGGGGCAGCGCTTCGGGCTACACCTTC	CASSYGGSASGYTF
TRBV13	TRBJ2-7	-	-	TGTGCCAGCAGCTTAATGACTAGTGCGGGCTACGAGCAGTACTTC	CASSLMTSAGYEQYF
TRBV7-7	TRBJ2-4	-	-	TGTGCCAGCAGCTTACACATTTCCAAAAACATTCAGTACTTC	CASSLHISKNIQYF
TRBV27	TRBJ2-7	-	TRBD1	TGTGCCAGCAGCCTGCGAGTACAGGGGGCATCCTACGAGCAGTACTTC	CASSLRVQGASYEQYF
TRBV2	TRBJ2-2	-	TRBD1	TGTGCCAGCAGGGAAGCGACAGGGGGCGCAACCGGGGAGCTGTTTTTT	CASREATGGATGELFF
TRBV5-1	TRBJ2-7	-	-	TGCGCCAGCAGCAGGGTGTTTCGGACAGCTCGAGGGGGGGCCTACGAGCAGTACTTC	CASSRVFRTARGGAYEQYF
TRBV29-1	TRBJ1-5	many	-	TGCAGCGTTATACAGGGTAAGCAGCCCCAGCATTTT	CSVIQGKQPQHF
TRBV4-2	TRBJ2-5	-	TRBD2	TGTGCCAGCAGCCGGGGGCAGAGCGGGAGTTCACAAGAGACCCAGTACTTC	CASSRGQSGSSQETQYF
TRBV13	TRBJ2-3	-	-	TGTGCCAGCAGCCCCCGGGAGAAGGCGGAGGCGGGGAGCACAGATACGCAGTATTTT	CASSPREKAEAGSTDTQYF
TRBV29-1	TRBJ2-5	-	-	TGCAGCGTTGCGCAGGGTAGCGGACAAGAGACCCAGTACTTC	CSVAQGSGQETQYF
TRBV19	TRBJ2-7	-	TRBD2	TGTGCCAGTAGTAGCCTAGCGGGGAACTCCTACGAGCAGTACTTC	CASSSLAGNSYEQYF
TRBV19	TRBJ2-1	-	TRBD2	TGTGCCAGTAGCACGGGACTAGCGGGCAACAATGAGCAGTTCTTC	CASSTGLAGNNEQFF
TRBV4-3	TRBJ2-1	-	-	TGCGCCAGCAGCCAAGAGGTCGGACTTTACAATGAGCAGTTCTTC	CASSQEVGLYNEQFF
TRBV5-4	TRBJ2-3	-	TRBD2	TGTGCCAGCAGAAGCGGGGGGCCGATCACAGATACGCAGTATTTT	CASRSGGPITDTQYF
TRBV4-2	TRBJ1-2	-	TRBD1	TGTGCCAGCAGCCCACAAGAGGTCAAGGGGGCGCGCTATGGCTACACCTTC	CASSPQEVKGARYGYTF
TRBV6-1	TRBJ1-5	-	-	TGTGCCAGCAGTGAAGAAGGGTGGGGGGTGCCCCAGCATTTT	CASSEEGWGVPQHF